This T cell receptor beta chain was sequenced during a study of blood T cell repertoires in COVID-19. Study in general: The analysed material was cDNA or gDNA that came from T cells, B-cell-depleted T cells, or PBMCs.

V gave up 5 bases and J gave up 2 bases; unmatched junction bases: 18. The CDR3 covers 19 residues. Germline assignment: CDR1 SGHVS and CDR2 FNYEAQ. TCRdb's table, derived via immunoSEQ multiplex PCR, lists solely in-frame clones and lacks some. The sample includes 150,000 to 180,000 clones, around 74% seen only once; the top ten take approximately 3.7%. The sample was peripheral blood. The TCR comes from a woman of 80 years or more with acute or convalescent COVID-19. The rearrangement uses TRBV7-6 and TRBJ2-7; TRBD1 agrees at 10 bases. The CDR3 here is CASSPAGTGVPPSPYEQYF. The CDR3, as DNA: TGTGCCAGCAGCCCCGCCGGGACAGGGGTTCCACCCTCTCCCTACGAGCAGTACTTC.